The 13 T cell receptor beta chains given below trace back to one sample, sequenced in a study of sequential checkpoint blockade in melanoma. Some clones are missing from TCRdb's copy, which holds only in-frame ones; the method was immunoSEQ multiplex PCR. The table shows 35,000 to 40,000 clones, with about 88% occurring only once. Specified treatment: randomized to nivolumab then ipilimumab (arm A) or the reverse (arm B). The material sequenced was CD8+ T cells sorted from blood (inferred from file names), taken from a patient given nivolumab and ipilimumab in sequence. These receptors were obtained from a human donor with melanoma.

Here the CDR3 DNA reads TGTGCCAGCAGTCCTCGCACAGATACGCAGTATTTT. It yields the protein CASSPRTDTQYF. The rearrangement links TRBV27 to TRBJ2-3, with no clear D. The V gene lost 5 bases and the J gene lost 1 base, with 4 bases spanning the gap. CDR3 length: 12 amino acids. Germline V gives CDR1 MNHEY, CDR2 SMNVEV (reference sequence).

The J gene is TRBJ2-1, the V gene TRBV7-8, with TRBD2 identical over 7 bases. Germline V gene sequence: CDR1 SGHVS, CDR2 FQNEAQ. Trimming at V came to 3 bases and at J to 15 bases, leaving 5 bases not matched to a gene. The CDR3 covers 11 residues. The CDR3 region is CASSFGTKWFF. The CDR3 DNA reads TGTGCCAGCAGCTTCGGGACTAAATGGTTCTTC.

The V and J genes are TRBV5-1 and TRBJ2-7; 9 nucleotides agree with TRBD2. V lost 5 bases and J lost 0; bases outside the gene matches: 9. The CDR3 is made up of 16 amino acids. Looked up from germline, CDR1 is SGHRS and CDR2 is YFSETQ. This chain's CDR3 is CASREGLALHSYEQYF. CDR3 bases: TGCGCCAGCAGGGAAGGACTAGCGCTCCACTCCTACGAGCAGTACTTC. The entire variable domain, with the rest obtained from reference TRBV5-1 and TRBJ2-7, is as follows: KAGVTQTPRYLIKTRGQQVTLSCSPISGHRSVSWYQQTPGQGLQFLFEYFSETQRNKGNFPGRFSGRQFSNSRSEMNVSTLELGDSALYLCASREGLALHSYEQYFGPGTRLTVT.

The chain recombines TRBV10-1 with TRBJ1-5, with D unclear. CDR3 size: 15 residues. V lost 0 bases and J lost 4, with 10 bases in between. Germline V lookup: CDR1 WNHNN, CDR2 SYGVQD (reference sequence). The DNA of the CDR3 is TGCGCCAGCAGTGAGTCGAGGCAGAAAAATCAGCCCCAGCATTTT. Translation: CASSESRQKNQPQHF.

The chain uses TRBV18 and TRBJ2-1, with 12 bases matching TRBD1. V lost 2 bases and J lost 8; bases outside the gene matches: 7. This CDR3 contains 16 residues. Germline CDR1 and CDR2: KGHSH and LQKENI. The CDR3 DNA sequence: TGTGCCAGCTCACCAGGAGGGACAGGGGGCTTCGATGAGCAGTTCTTC. Its protein product is CASSPGGTGGFDEQFF.

The chain joins TRBV4-1 to TRBJ2-5; 8 nucleotides align to TRBD2. There are 16 residues in the CDR3. The junction had 10 bases not matched to a gene; V was cut back by 3 bases and J by 4 bases. Germline lookup yields CDR1 MGHRA and CDR2 YSYEKL. The CDR3 sequence is CASSHPGGAVGETQYF. CDR3 coding DNA: TGCGCCAGCAGCCATCCCGGGGGGGCAGTGGGAGAGACCCAGTACTTC.

The V gene is TRBV7-3, the J gene TRBJ1-1, with unresolved D. V dropped 4 bases and J dropped 1 base, with 7 bases sitting between them. The CDR3 has 13 amino acids. Looked up from germline, CDR1 is SGHTA and CDR2 is FQGTGA. CDR3 in DNA: TGTGCCAGCAGCTCTATGAGGAACACTGAAGCTTTCTTT. Amino acid sequence: CASSSMRNTEAFF.

The rearrangement links TRBV5-1 to TRBJ2-3; 12 bases align to TRBD1. V gave up 4 bases and J gave up 5 bases; unmatched junction bases: 5. The CDR3 sequence is 15 residues long. From germline, CDR1 is SGHRS and CDR2 YFSETQ. The CDR3 bases are TGCGCCAGCAGCCCGGGACAGGGGGCTATAGATACGCAGTATTTT. Protein: CASSPGQGAIDTQYF.

J is TRBJ2-7 and V is TRBV4-3; tentative D call: TRBD2 (6 bases). V lost 5 bases, J lost 4 bases, and 18 bases lay in between. The CDR3 has 15 residues. Germline V gene sequence: CDR1 LGHNA, CDR2 YSLEER. The CDR3 loop is CASSSDYPGPYEQYV. The CDR3 coding sequence is TGCGCCAGCAGCTCGGACTACCCCGGCCCGTACGAGCAGTACGTC.

The chain recombines TRBV10-2 with TRBJ2-1; 10 positions match TRBD2. The V gene end was trimmed by 5 bases and the J gene end by 8 bases; junction bases not matched to a gene: 6. Germline CDR1 is WSHSY and CDR2 is SAAADI. This CDR3 region has 14 residues. The CDR3 is CASSRRLAGHEQFF. The CDR3 coding sequence is TGCGCCAGCAGTAGGAGACTAGCGGGTCATGAGCAGTTCTTC.

The chain carries TRBV19 and TRBJ2-5; 11 bases are shared with TRBD2. The J call is uncertain, as TRBJ2-7 better fits the DNA end. The CDR3 runs 15 residues. The germline V gene has CDR1 LNHDA and CDR2 SQIVND (reference sequence). This CDR3 is CASSTSGSGSYEQYF. The CDR3, as DNA: TGTGCCAGTAGCACTAGCGGGAGCGGCTCCTACGAGCAGTACTTC.

The chain carries TRBV9 and TRBJ2-1; maybe TRBD1 (5 bases). V lost 2 bases to trimming and J lost 7 bases, with 19 bases between them. Germline V gives CDR1 SGDLS, CDR2 YYNGEE. This CDR3 is built from 16 residues. In DNA form, the CDR3 reads TGTGCCAGCAGCGTCTCGACAGAACGAATGGAGAATGAGCAGTTCTTC. Its protein is CASSVSTERMENEQFF. The full variable domain, its missing parts supplied by reference TRBV9 and TRBJ2-1, is DSGVTQTPKHLITATGQRVTLRCSPRSGDLSVYWYQQSLDQGLQFLIQYYNGEERAKGNILERFSAQQFPDLHSELNLSSLELGDSALYFCASSVSTERMENEQFFGPGTRLTVL.

This clone has only a few counts. The rearrangement uses TRBV28 and TRBJ2-5; 12 bases line up with TRBD2. CDR3 length: 16 amino acids. V was clipped by 4 bases and J by 5 bases; unmatched bases: 8. The germline V gene encodes CDR1 MDHEN and CDR2 SYDVKM. The DNA of the CDR3 is TGTGCCAGCAGTTCAACGACTAGCGGGAGTTGGGAGACCCAGTACTTC. It encodes CASSSTTSGSWETQYF.